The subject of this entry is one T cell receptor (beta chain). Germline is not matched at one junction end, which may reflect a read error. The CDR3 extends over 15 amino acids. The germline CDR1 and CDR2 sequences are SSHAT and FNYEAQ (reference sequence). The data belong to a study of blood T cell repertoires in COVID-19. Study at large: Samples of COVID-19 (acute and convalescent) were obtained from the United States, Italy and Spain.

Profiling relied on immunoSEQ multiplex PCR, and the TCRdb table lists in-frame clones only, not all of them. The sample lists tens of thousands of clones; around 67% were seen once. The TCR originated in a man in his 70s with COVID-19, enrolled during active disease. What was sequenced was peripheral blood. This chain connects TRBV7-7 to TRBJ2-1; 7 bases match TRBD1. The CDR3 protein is CASSPRQGPYNEQFF. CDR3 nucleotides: TGTGCTAGCAGCCCGAGACAGGGTCCTTACAATGAGCAGTTCTTC.